This entry concerns a single T cell receptor beta chain. Its specificity is unknown. The data are from a study of T cell responses to AZD1222 COVID-19 vaccine. On the study more broadly: The study pooled second doses at about 4 or about 12 weeks.

The protocol was immunoSEQ multiplex PCR, while the TCRdb copy is restricted to in-frame clones and leaves out a portion. The table records 50,000 to 75,000 clones, approximately 83% of them present only once. CDR1 is SEHNR, CDR2 FQNEAQ, per germline (reference sequence). J was trimmed by 2 bases and V by 5 bases; bases with no gene match: 14. The CDR3 totals 17 residues. General observations from the study: Seropositive status at baseline applied to only six AZD1222 recipients. Donors, mostly white British, included more females; clonal diversity was possibly underestimated. None of the repertoires were sampled until the peak T cell response had passed.

The input for sequencing was peripheral blood, taken on day 0 of AZD1222 vaccination. The chain has TRBV7-9 and TRBJ1-2; TRBD1 matches at 7 bases. This TCR derives from an adult in good health. Here the CDR3 reads CASSHPRDREPNYGYTF. As DNA, the CDR3 is TGTGCCAGCAGCCACCCCCGGGACAGAGAGCCAAACTATGGCTACACCTTC. The variable domain in full, with the rest retrieved from reference TRBV7-9 and TRBJ1-2, is DTGVSQNPRHKITKRGQNVTFRCDPISEHNRLYWYRQTLGQGPEFLTYFQNEAQLEKSRLLSDRFSAERPKGSFSTLEIQRTEQGDSAMYLCASSHPRDREPNYGYTFGSGTRLTVV.